The 8 T cell receptor beta chains below were found in one sample sequenced in a study of cytomegalovirus exposure and HLA in healthy donors. Only in-frame clones appear in the TCRdb table, and some are missing; sequencing was by immunoSEQ multiplex PCR. The sample records approximately 160,000 clones, around 82% being singletons. Sequencing used PBMCs. Every receptor here comes from a man in his thirties or forties in good health and CMV-seropositive.

This chain uses TRBV7-2 with TRBJ1-2, with TRBD1 as a possible D gene (6 bases). V was trimmed by 4 bases and J by 5 bases, leaving 11 bases between them. Germline V lookup: CDR1 SGHTA, CDR2 FQGNSA. The length of the CDR3 is 13 residues. The CDR3 nucleotides are TGTGCCAGCAGCTGGGGGGGGCGGTATGGCTACACCTTC. Protein product: CASSWGGRYGYTF. The full variable domain, with the rest looked up from reference TRBV7-2 and TRBJ1-2, is GAGVSQSPSNKVTEKGKDVELRCDPISGHTALYWYRQSLGQGLEFLIYFQGNSAPDKSGLPSDRFSAERTGGSVSTLTIQRTQQEDSAVYLCASSWGGRYGYTFGSGTRLTVV.

J is TRBJ2-5 and V is TRBV5-4, with TRBD2 matching over 10 bases. Germline trimming cut 4 bases from V and 1 base from J; bases unmatched to any gene: 7. Germline values: CDR1 SGHNT, CDR2 YYREEE (reference sequence). There are 16 residues in the CDR3. CDR3 sequence: CASSPSWTSGQETQYF. In DNA, the CDR3 is TGTGCCAGCAGCCCCAGCTGGACTAGCGGCCAAGAGACCCAGTACTTC.

In this sample, this clone turned up a few times. The chain links TRBV28 to TRBJ2-7, with 7 bases lining up with TRBD2. Trimming at V came to 6 bases and at J to 2 bases, leaving 10 bases not matched to a gene. The V gene's germline CDR1 is MDHEN and CDR2 SYDVKM. The CDR3 extends over 15 amino acids. The CDR3 DNA reads as TGTGCCAGCAGCTACCCCTGGGAGGGCCCCTACGAGCAGTACTTC. Translating gives CASSYPWEGPYEQYF.

The chain joins TRBV18 to TRBJ2-7, with D possibly TRBD2 on 5 matching bases. CDR1 KGHSH and CDR2 LQKENI come from the germline V gene. V lost 3 bases and J 1 base, leaving 16 bases between the germline ends. The CDR3 spans 16 residues. Written as DNA, the CDR3 is TGTGCCAGCTCACCTCCGGGGTCAGACCCTTCCTACGAGCAGTACTTC. Protein product: CASSPPGSDPSYEQYF.

The V and J genes are TRBV4-1 and TRBJ2-1; TRBD2 matches 8 bases. The trim removed 3 bases at V and 4 bases at J, leaving 8 bases unmatched. The CDR3 consists of 16 residues. Germline CDR1 is MGHRA and CDR2 is YSYEKL. CDR3 coding DNA: TGCGCCAGCAGCCACACGGGGGGGGCCCCATACAATGAGCAGTTCTTC. Amino acid sequence: CASSHTGGAPYNEQFF.

The chain links TRBV18 to TRBJ2-7, with D possibly being TRBD2 (6 bases). This CDR3 contains 15 residues. Between the trimmed V and J ends, which lost 6 bases and 2 bases, there was a span of 17 bases. Germline V lookup: CDR1 KGHSH, CDR2 LQKENI. The CDR3 here is CASSPRAGLTYEQYF. CDR3 DNA: TGTGCCAGCTCGCCGCGCGCGGGGCTGACCTACGAGCAGTACTTC.

The chain has TRBV4-1 and TRBJ1-5, with D perhaps matching TRBD1 (5 bases). Germline CDR1 and CDR2: MGHRA and YSYEKL. V gave up 1 base and J gave up 0 bases, with 10 bases separating them. This CDR3 has 16 amino acids. DNA of the CDR3: TGCGCCAGCAGCCAAGGGGGGGTCTATAGCAATCAGCCCCAGCATTTT. Translation gives CASSQGGVYSNQPQHF.

The chain recombines TRBV13 with TRBJ2-7; tentatively, D is TRBD2 (6 bases). CDR1 is PRHDT, CDR2 FYEKMQ, per germline (reference sequence). The CDR3 loop spans 15 amino acids. The V end lost 4 bases, the J end lost 2 bases, and 15 bases lay between the germline ends. The CDR3 coding sequence is TGTGCCAGCAGCTCCGGGACTTGGACTACCTACGAGCAGTACTTC. This translates into CASSSGTWTTYEQYF. Supplemented by reference TRBV13 and TRBJ2-7, the full variable domain reads AAGVIQSPRHLIKEKRETATLKCYPIPRHDTVYWYQQGPGQDPQFLISFYEKMQSDKGSIPDRFSAQQFSDYHSELNMSSLELGDSALYFCASSSGTWTTYEQYFGPGTRLTVT.